This entry lists 21 T cell receptor beta chains sequenced from one sample in a study of blood T cell repertoires in COVID-19. Sequencing was performed with immunoSEQ multiplex PCR; in TCRdb, only in-frame clones are kept and a portion is missing. In the table there are around 160,000 clones, 70% to 90% of which are singletons. Material: peripheral blood. These receptors were collected from a woman aged 35 to 49 with active or convalescent COVID-19.

The chain is built from TRBV27 and TRBJ2-7; no clear D gene. The V end lost 8 bases, the J end lost 5 bases, and 4 bases lay between the germline ends. The germline V gene encodes CDR1 MNHEY and CDR2 SMNVEV (reference sequence). This CDR3 region has 9 residues. The CDR3 region has the DNA TGTGCCAGCGGAGACGAGCAGTACTTC. Protein sequence: CASGDEQYF.

This clone has more than one count but fewer than ten. CDR3 amino acids: CASSMGLRSGNTGELFF. The CDR3 bases are TGTGCCAGTAGTATGGGACTTAGAAGTGGAAACACCGGGGAGCTGTTTTTT. The rearrangement links TRBV19 to TRBJ2-2; D possibly corresponds to TRBD2 (6 bases). The CDR3 spans 17 residues. Trimming took 3 bases from V and 2 from J, leaving 16 bases between them. CDR1 and CDR2 (germline): LNHDA, SQIVND (reference sequence).

As to this clone: The sample holds other DNA sequences that translate to the same CDR3. The genes are TRBV2 and TRBJ1-6; TRBD1 matches at 7 bases. J lost 8 bases, V lost 6 bases, and 10 bases had no gene match. CDR3 size: 15 residues. Germline-derived CDR1 and CDR2 are SNHLY and FYNNEI. The CDR3 is CASRPTGTVYSPLHF. CDR3 nucleotides: TGTGCCAGCAGACCCACCGGGACAGTTTATTCACCCCTCCACTTT.

The J gene is TRBJ1-2, the V gene TRBV28; 8 bases map to TRBD1. With V trimmed by 6 bases and J by 4 bases, 7 bases remained unmatched. CDR3 size: 14 residues. Germline V gives CDR1 MDHEN, CDR2 SYDVKM. CDR3 nucleotide sequence: TGTGCCAGCAGCCCGGGGACAGGTCGCTATGGCTACACCTTC. It is translated as CASSPGTGRYGYTF.

This clone was seen a single time. V is TRBV18 and J is TRBJ1-3, with a weak D call TRBD1 (6 bases). CDR1 and CDR2 (germline): KGHSH, LQKENI. Between the trimmed V and J ends, which lost 3 bases and 0 bases, there was a span of 12 bases. CDR3 length equals 16 residues. CDR3: CASSPRQADSGNTIYF. The CDR3 DNA sequence: TGTGCCAGCTCACCTAGACAGGCGGACTCTGGAAACACCATATATTTT.

The chain joins TRBV7-2 to TRBJ1-2; D might be TRBD1 (5 bases). The V end was cut by 5 bases, the J end by 3 bases, with 16 bases between. The CDR3 totals 15 residues. Germline values: CDR1 SGHTA, CDR2 FQGNSA. The CDR3 bases are TGTGCCAGCAGCCGGGATCGGGGGTCTTACTATGGCTACACCTTC. Encoded protein: CASSRDRGSYYGYTF.

The chain links TRBV6-5 to TRBJ1-1; 7 bases align to TRBD1. Germline V gene sequence: CDR1 MNHEY, CDR2 SVGAGI. The CDR3 sequence is 13 residues long. V lost 7 bases, J lost 4 bases, and 6 bases stayed unmatched. CDR3 sequence reads: CASKQGLTTEAFF. In DNA, the CDR3 is TGTGCCAGCAAACAGGGGTTGACCACTGAAGCTTTCTTT.

The V call is TRBV5-1, the J call TRBJ2-2; D may be TRBD2 (7 bases). This CDR3 has 18 residues. Germline V CDR1 and CDR2: SGHRS, YFSETQ. Trimming pared 3 bases from V and 3 bases from J, leaving 21 bases between. The CDR3 reads CASSSYPGGARDTGELFF. CDR3 DNA: TGCGCCAGCAGCTCCTATCCGGGGGGCGCTAGGGACACCGGGGAGCTGTTTTTT. Full variable domain (remainder filled in from reference TRBV5-1 and TRBJ2-2): KAGVTQTPRYLIKTRGQQVTLSCSPISGHRSVSWYQQTPGQGLQFLFEYFSETQRNKGNFPGRFSGRQFSNSRSEMNVSTLELGDSALYLCASSSYPGGARDTGELFFGEGSRLTVL.

This clone was observed a few times. The gene calls are TRBV29-1 and TRBJ2-1; 15 nucleotides match TRBD2. Germline loops: CDR1 SQVTM, CDR2 ANQGSEA. Germline trimming cut 1 base from V and 3 bases from J; bases unmatched to any gene: 4. The CDR3 length is 17 residues. CDR3: CSVEAGTSGGYYNEQFF. CDR3 bases: TGCAGCGTTGAAGCCGGGACTAGCGGGGGGTACTACAATGAGCAGTTCTTC.

V gene TRBV29-1 combines with J gene TRBJ1-1; 7 nucleotides line up with TRBD1. Germline V CDR1 and CDR2: SQVTM, ANQGSEA. There are 16 residues in the CDR3. The V segment lost 6 bases and the J segment 1 base; nucleotides outside the gene matches: 14. The CDR3, as DNA: TGCAGCGTCGGACCAGAACTTGGACAGGAGAACACTGAAGCTTTCTTT. Translating gives CSVGPELGQENTEAFF.

V is TRBV28 and J is TRBJ2-5; 13 bases align to TRBD2. This CDR3 comprises 18 residues. The trim removed 8 bases at V and 4 bases at J, leaving 16 bases unmatched. Germline V gene sequence: CDR1 MDHEN, CDR2 SYDVKM. The CDR3 spells CASGPRLLAGGHRETQYF. CDR3 nucleotides: TGTGCCAGCGGTCCCCGGTTACTAGCGGGGGGGCATAGAGAGACCCAGTACTTC.

V usage is TRBV4-1 and J usage is TRBJ2-2; a weak D match, TRBD2 (5 bases). The germline CDR1 and CDR2 sequences are MGHRA and YSYEKL. This CDR3 contains 19 residues. The V and J ends lost 0 bases and 0 bases respectively, with 17 bases between them. The CDR3, as DNA: TGCGCCAGCAGCCAAGATAGGAGGCGGACCGTTTCGAACACCGGGGAGCTGTTTTTT. Its protein product is CASSQDRRRTVSNTGELFF.

V and J are TRBV5-1 and TRBJ1-1; D possibly corresponds to TRBD1 (5 bases). Germline values: CDR1 SGHRS, CDR2 YFSETQ. The CDR3 loop spans 13 amino acids. Trimming took 5 bases from V and 0 from J, leaving 8 bases between them. As DNA, the CDR3 is TGCGCCAGCAGTGCGGACATGAACACTGAAGCTTTCTTT. Translated: CASSADMNTEAFF.

The count of this clone is one. The V call is TRBV27, the J call TRBJ1-2; TRBD1 agrees at 9 bases. J gave up 4 bases and V 2 bases, and 2 bases lay outside the gene matches. CDR1 and CDR2 from the germline V gene are MNHEY and SMNVEV (reference sequence). CDR3 length: 14 residues. CDR3 protein: CASSLGTGLYGYTF. The DNA for the CDR3 is TGTGCCAGCAGTTTAGGGACAGGGCTCTATGGCTACACCTTC.

The rearrangement links TRBV5-1 to TRBJ1-1; 11 bases fit TRBD1. The germline V gene encodes CDR1 SGHRS and CDR2 YFSETQ. The CDR3 spans 15 residues. V lost 4 bases to trimming and J lost 5 bases; unmatched junction nucleotides: 7. CDR3 in DNA: TGCGCCAGCAGCGCCCGGACAGGGGGCAGTACTGAAGCTTTCTTT. Its translation is CASSARTGGSTEAFF.

The chain combines TRBV28 with TRBJ1-1, with D unclear. This CDR3 has 13 amino acids. Germline loops: CDR1 MDHEN, CDR2 SYDVKM. Trimming cost V 6 bases and J 4 bases, with 12 bases left between them. The DNA of the CDR3 is TGTGCCAGCAGCCCCGGGGTCCTCACTGAAGCTTTCTTT. It specifies CASSPGVLTEAFF.

The V gene is TRBV5-1, the J gene TRBJ1-6; D is uncertain. Trimming pared 4 bases from V and 7 bases from J, leaving 9 bases between. CDR1 SGHRS and CDR2 YFSETQ come from the germline V gene. The CDR3 loop spans 13 amino acids. The CDR3 region has the DNA TGCGCCAGCAGCCCGGGTCTCAATTCACCCCTCCACTTT. Translating it yields CASSPGLNSPLHF.

This chain uses TRBV5-1 with TRBJ2-1, with TRBD2 identical over 12 bases. This CDR3 comprises 17 residues. CDR1 and CDR2 from the germline V gene are SGHRS and YFSETQ. The V gene end was trimmed by 3 bases and the J gene end by 3 bases; junction bases not matched to a gene: 7. The CDR3 nucleotides are TGCGCCAGCAGCTGGGGGACTAGCGGGCCCAACTACAATGAGCAGTTCTTC. Translated, it gives CASSWGTSGPNYNEQFF.

The gene calls are TRBV6-5 and TRBJ1-3; tentatively, D is TRBD1 (5 bases). Germline V gives CDR1 MNHEY, CDR2 SVGAGI. V lost 4 bases and J lost 1, with 11 bases in between. The CDR3 is made up of 15 amino acids. DNA for the CDR3: TGTGCCAGCAGTTCTTCTGACAGTTCTGGAAACACCATATATTTT. Its translation: CASSSSDSSGNTIYF.

Concerning this clone itself: The junction and the germline gene differ at one end; a read error may be behind it. The chain combines TRBV5-1 with TRBJ1-1; D is possibly TRBD1 (5 bases). The germline V gene encodes CDR1 SGHRS and CDR2 YFSETQ. CDR3 length: 14 residues. In nucleotides, the CDR3 is TGCGCCAGCAGGTTGGAGGGGATGAACACTGAAGCTTTCTTT. Encoded protein: CASRLEGMNTEAFF.

DNA for the CDR3: TGTGCCAGCAGTTTTCGAGACAGGTCACCCTTTAACTATGGCTACACCTTC. Translated, it gives CASSFRDRSPFNYGYTF. The rearrangement joins TRBV27 to TRBJ1-2; a possible D gene is TRBD1 (6 bases). CDR3 size: 17 residues. V lost 3 bases, J lost 1 base, and 18 bases lay in between. Germline loops: CDR1 MNHEY, CDR2 SMNVEV (reference sequence).